Below, 24 T cell receptor beta chains from the same sample are listed, as sequenced in a study of CD8 T cells in Susac syndrome. The RNA, about 0.5 to 1 ug, was put through reverse transcription using random hexamers. TCRdb reprocessed the immunoSEQ multiplex PCR reads with MiXCR, giving one entry per CDR3 protein. In the table there are roughly 86,000 distinct CDR3 sequences, about 96% of which are singletons. What was sequenced was CD8+ T cells from PBMCs. These TCRs come from a human donor with Susac syndrome.

The V and J genes are TRBV29-1 and TRBJ2-5, with 12 positions matching TRBD2. The CDR3 sequence is 15 residues long. Germline V gene data show CDR1 as SQVTM and CDR2 as ANQGSEA. The J segment lost 8 bases and the V segment lost 7 bases, leaving 14 bases of the junction unmatched. CDR3 loop: CSGGLLAGGQDTQYF. The CDR3 DNA reads TGCAGCGGGGGATTACTAGCGGGGGGACAGGATACCCAGTACTTC.

In its sample, this clonotype was seen once. V is TRBV28 and J is TRBJ2-5, with TRBD2 matching over 7 bases. Germline V gene sequence: CDR1 MDHEN, CDR2 SYDVKM. V trimming: 7 bases; J trimming: 0 bases; junction bases outside the gene matches: 11. The CDR3 has 16 residues. The CDR3, as DNA: TGTGCCAGCACCCATAAAGCGGGGACGTACCAAGAGACCCAGTACTTC. Residues: CASTHKAGTYQETQYF.

The chain recombines TRBV5-1 with TRBJ1-1; TRBD1 aligns across 8 bases. The junction had 1 base not matched to a gene; V was cut back by 2 bases and J by 1 base. Germline lookup yields CDR1 SGHRS and CDR2 YFSETQ. This CDR3 is 14 amino acids long. CDR3 sequence (DNA): TGCGCCAGCAGCTTCGGACAGGGGAACACTGAAGCTTTCTTT. Its protein product is CASSFGQGNTEAFF.

V is TRBV13 and J is TRBJ1-1; D is possibly TRBD1 (5 bases). The V gene's germline CDR1 is PRHDT and CDR2 FYEKMQ (reference sequence). This CDR3 contains 14 residues. V lost 5 bases and J lost 0, with 10 bases in between. The CDR3 nucleotides read TGTGCCAGCAGCAGAGGGACGGTGAACACTGAAGCTTTCTTT. This translates into CASSRGTVNTEAFF.

This chain links TRBV28 with TRBJ2-1; D is unclear. Per the germline V gene, CDR1 is MDHEN and CDR2 is SYDVKM. The CDR3 sequence is 12 residues long. Trimming removed 3 bases from V and 4 bases from J, with 4 bases in between. The DNA of the CDR3 is TGTGCCAGCAGTTTCATGTACAATGAGCAGTTCTTC. Translating it yields CASSFMYNEQFF. The full variable domain, in which reference TRBV28 and TRBJ2-1 provide the parts outside the CDR3, is DVKVTQSSRYLVKRTGEKVFLECVQDMDHENMFWYRQDPGLGLRLIYFSYDVKMKEKGDIPEGYSVSREKKERFSLILESASTNQTSMYLCASSFMYNEQFFGPGTRLTVL.

The chain combines TRBV20-1 with TRBJ2-1, with D uncertain. V lost 2 bases and J 9 bases, leaving 14 bases between the germline ends. This CDR3 region has 13 residues. The germline V gene encodes CDR1 DFQATT and CDR2 SNEGSKA (reference sequence). The CDR3, as DNA: TGCAGTGCTAGACTTTCTAGGTATACTGAGCAGTTCTTC. Translation: CSARLSRYTEQFF.

This clonotype occurred once. This sequence joins TRBV29-1 and TRBJ1-1, with D possibly TRBD1 on 6 matching bases. The V and J ends lost 1 base and 8 bases respectively, with 11 bases between them. Germline V gene data show CDR1 as SQVTM and CDR2 as ANQGSEA. The CDR3 covers 12 residues. DNA for the CDR3: TGCAGCGTTGAAGTACAGGGCCTCGAAGCTTTCTTT. Translated: CSVEVQGLEAFF.

The chain has TRBV30 and TRBJ2-3; D not certain. V lost 1 base, J lost 1 base, and 12 bases lay in between. The CDR3 contains 15 residues. Germline values: CDR1 GTSNPN, CDR2 SVGIG (reference sequence). CDR3 sequence reads: CAWSASQRGTDTQYF. As DNA, the CDR3 is TGTGCCTGGAGTGCCTCGCAAAGAGGCACAGATACGCAGTATTTT.

The CDR3 is CASSLLDNEQFF. CDR3 bases: TGTGCCAGCAGTTTACTGGACAATGAGCAGTTCTTC. The chain employs TRBV12-3 or TRBV12-4 and TRBJ2-1; D gene uncertain. The CDR3 runs to 12 residues. Trimming removed 2 bases at V and 5 bases at J, with 4 bases between.

This chain joins TRBV15 and TRBJ2-5; weak D call: TRBD2 (8 bases). Trimming left V 4 bases short and J 4 bases short, with 19 bases between. This CDR3 is 16 amino acids long. CDR1 LNHNV and CDR2 YYDKDF come from the germline V gene (reference sequence). Here the CDR3 DNA reads TGTGCCACCAGCACTACTCGGGACAGCGGGGGAGAGACCCAGTACTTC. Amino acid sequence: CATSTTRDSGGETQYF.

The chain employs TRBV7-3 and TRBJ2-3; 8 nucleotides agree with TRBD1. The length of the CDR3 is 14 residues. In germline, CDR1 is SGHTA, CDR2 FQGTGA. The V segment lost 1 base and the J segment 6 bases; nucleotides outside the gene matches: 3. The CDR3 nucleotides read TGTGCCAGCAGCTTAAACAGGGGGGAGGATACGCAGTATTTT. Its translation: CASSLNRGEDTQYF.

V is TRBV27 and J is TRBJ2-3, with D uncertain. The CDR3 sequence is 15 residues long. V lost 2 bases and J lost 0, with 9 bases in between. The V gene's germline CDR1 is MNHEY and CDR2 SMNVEV (reference sequence). The DNA of the CDR3 is TGTGCCAGCAGTTTAACCTCATTTAGCACAGATACGCAGTATTTT. Translated: CASSLTSFSTDTQYF.

The CDR3 is CASSVGGANEKLFF. CDR3 nucleotide sequence: TGTGCCAGCAGCGTAGGGGGTGCTAATGAAAAACTGTTTTTT. The V gene is TRBV9, the J gene TRBJ1-4; D gene unclear. This CDR3 comprises 14 residues. Between the trimmed V and J ends, which lost 0 bases and 3 bases, there was a span of 6 bases. Germline V gene lookup returns CDR1 SGDLS and CDR2 YYNGEE.

This chain links TRBV20-1 with TRBJ1-5; no clear D. The CDR3 is 13 residues long. Germline V lookup: CDR1 DFQATT, CDR2 SNEGSKA (reference sequence). Trimming left V 3 bases short and J 1 base short, with 7 bases between. CDR3 coding DNA: TGCAGTGCTAGTTTGGGGAGCAATCAGCCCCAGCATTTT. Residues: CSASLGSNQPQHF.

This sequence joins TRBV15 and TRBJ2-5; D is tentatively TRBD1 or TRBD2 (5 bases each). This CDR3 is built from 16 residues. V lost 0 bases, J lost 3 bases, and 14 bases lay in between. Germline V CDR1 and CDR2: LNHNV, YYDKDF (reference sequence). In DNA form, the CDR3 reads TGTGCCACCAGCAGAGATAAAGGGGCCGGGGAAGAGACCCAGTACTTC. Residues: CATSRDKGAGEETQYF.

V and J are TRBV7-9 and TRBJ1-2; maybe TRBD1 (6 bases). Trimming removed 7 bases at V and 7 bases at J, with 13 bases between. The CDR3 sequence is 12 residues long. Per germline, CDR1 SEHNR and CDR2 FQNEAQ (reference sequence). CDR3 DNA sequence: TGTGCCAGCATCTTGGAAGGGGGTGGCTACACCTTC. Amino acids: CASILEGGGYTF.

The chain couples TRBV7-2 to TRBJ2-1, with TRBD2 identical over 7 bases. Trimming cost V 6 bases and J 15 bases; bases outside gene matches: 11. Germline V CDR1 and CDR2: SGHTA, FQGNSA. The CDR3 sequence is 12 residues long. CDR3 in amino acids: CASSPDSGGRFF. The DNA for the CDR3 is TGTGCCAGCAGTCCTGACTCGGGGGGTCGGTTCTTC.

The rearrangement uses TRBV19 and TRBJ2-7; possibly TRBD1 for D (6 bases). CDR1 and CDR2 (germline): LNHDA, SQIVND (reference sequence). The V end lost 10 bases, the J end lost 6 bases, and 13 bases lay between the germline ends. The CDR3 is 11 amino acids. CDR3 region: CATRRGGEQYF. The CDR3 DNA is TGTGCCACCCGCAGGGGCGGCGAGCAGTACTTC.

The chain uses TRBV6-5 and TRBJ1-5, with TRBD1 matching over 10 bases. The CDR3 extends over 14 amino acids. Trimming cost V 6 bases and J 6 bases; bases outside gene matches: 5. Looked up from germline, CDR1 is MNHEY and CDR2 is SVGAGI. CDR3 loop: CASSGTGASQPQHF. The CDR3 DNA reads as TGTGCCAGCAGCGGGACAGGGGCGAGTCAGCCCCAGCATTTT.

This chain uses TRBV5-1 with TRBJ2-7; D might be TRBD1 (6 bases). This CDR3 has 15 residues. V was trimmed by 5 bases and J by 5 bases, leaving 20 bases between them. The V gene's germline CDR1 is SGHRS and CDR2 YFSETQ. The CDR3, as DNA: TGCGCCAGCAGTCCCAGGGACATCGAGCCCGACGAGCAGTACTTC. As protein: CASSPRDIEPDEQYF.

This chain joins TRBV19 and TRBJ1-2; 7 bases map to TRBD1. Germline V gives CDR1 LNHDA, CDR2 SQIVND (reference sequence). The junction had 6 bases not matched to a gene; V was cut back by 10 bases and J by 7 bases. This CDR3 region has 11 residues. The CDR3 DNA reads as TGTGCCACCTCCGACAGGGTTGGCTACACCTTC. It is translated as CATSDRVGYTF.

This clonotype was counted once. The rearrangement joins TRBV6-5 to TRBJ2-5, with D perhaps TRBD1 (6 bases). Germline CDR1 MNHEY, CDR2 SVGAGI. The CDR3 loop spans 15 amino acids. V lost 0 bases to trimming and J lost 5 bases, with 13 bases between them. The CDR3 DNA reads as TGTGCCAGCAGTTACTCGATGGGGGCGTGGGAGACCCAGTACTTC. Translating it yields CASSYSMGAWETQYF.

CDR3 loop: CAWSGQENQPQHF. In nucleotides, the CDR3 is TGTGCCTGGAGTGGACAGGAGAATCAGCCCCAGCATTTT. The rearrangement links TRBV30 to TRBJ1-5; perhaps TRBD1 as D (6 bases). Trimming pared 1 base from V and 4 bases from J, leaving 8 bases between. This CDR3 spans 13 amino acids. Per the germline V gene, CDR1 is GTSNPN and CDR2 is SVGIG (reference sequence).

The CDR3 spells CASSQPGQGLTGELFF. In DNA form, the CDR3 reads TGTGCCAGCAGCCAACCGGGACAGGGGCTCACCGGGGAGCTGTTTTTT. The chain carries TRBV4-2 and TRBJ2-2; 10 nucleotides align to TRBD1. The CDR3 runs to 16 residues. CDR1 and CDR2 from the germline V gene are LGHNA and YNFKEQ. The V segment lost 2 bases and the J segment 4 bases; nucleotides outside the gene matches: 4.